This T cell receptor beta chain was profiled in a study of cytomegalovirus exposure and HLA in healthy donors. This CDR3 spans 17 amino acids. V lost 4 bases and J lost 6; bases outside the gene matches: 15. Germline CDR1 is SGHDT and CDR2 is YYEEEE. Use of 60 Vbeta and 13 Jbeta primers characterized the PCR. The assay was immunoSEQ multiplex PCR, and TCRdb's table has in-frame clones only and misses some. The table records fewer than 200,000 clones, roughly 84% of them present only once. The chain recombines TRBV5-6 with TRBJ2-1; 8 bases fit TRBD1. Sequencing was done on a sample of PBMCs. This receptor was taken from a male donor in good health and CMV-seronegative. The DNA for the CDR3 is TGTGCCAGCAGCCGGCTTCGAGGACAGGGTACCCCCAATGAGCAGTTCTTC. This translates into CASSRLRGQGTPNEQFF.